This TCR beta chain was retrieved from a study of beta chain features in type 1 diabetes. This CDR3 region has 12 residues. V was cut by 5 bases and J by 1 base, with 6 bases left in between. Germline CDR1 and CDR2: SEHNR and FQNEAQ (reference sequence). The purity of all sorted populations exceeded 95%. The entirety of the isolated RNA underwent reverse transcription, so expressed TCRB transcripts were sequenced. Data came from immunoSEQ multiplex PCR; TCRdb stores just in-frame clones and leaves some out. The data show just over 450,000 clones, 25% to 35% seen once. The chain couples TRBV7-9 to TRBJ2-7; no clear D. The sample taken for sequencing was naive CD4+ T cells from blood. The origin of this receptor is a man between 18 and 29 years old in good health. The CDR3 here is CASSLKSYEQYF. CDR3 nucleotides: TGTGCCAGCAGCCTAAAGTCCTACGAGCAGTACTTC. Full variable domain (rest looked up from reference TRBV7-9 and TRBJ2-7): DTGVSQNPRHKITKRGQNVTFRCDPISEHNRLYWYRQTLGQGPEFLTYFQNEAQLEKSRLLSDRFSAERPKGSFSTLEIQRTEQGDSAMYLCASSLKSYEQYFGPGTRLTVT.